Described below is a single TCR beta chain sequence and its context. This sample stems from a study of T cells in Graves' hyperthyroidism and ophthalmopathy. Amplified TCR beta CDR3 regions derived from RNA transcripts. A first-round RT-PCR of the TCR CDR3 used the HTBI primer set. TCRdb recomputed calls from the multiplex PCR reads with MiXCR, one row per CDR3 protein. The data show about 590,000 distinct CDR3 sequences, roughly 14% seen once. V was clipped by 2 bases and J by 10 bases; unmatched bases: 6. CDR3 length: 16 residues. The germline CDR1 and CDR2 sequences are LNHDA and SQIVND (reference sequence).

This TCR was sampled from a woman younger than 45 with Graves' hyperthyroidism. Sequencing was done on a sample of blood. The rearrangement uses TRBV19 and TRBJ1-6; 12 nucleotides line up with TRBD1. The CDR3 bases are TGTGCCAGTAGTATAACGGGACAGGGGGCTGGGTCACCCCTCCACTTT. Its translation is CASSITGQGAGSPLHF.